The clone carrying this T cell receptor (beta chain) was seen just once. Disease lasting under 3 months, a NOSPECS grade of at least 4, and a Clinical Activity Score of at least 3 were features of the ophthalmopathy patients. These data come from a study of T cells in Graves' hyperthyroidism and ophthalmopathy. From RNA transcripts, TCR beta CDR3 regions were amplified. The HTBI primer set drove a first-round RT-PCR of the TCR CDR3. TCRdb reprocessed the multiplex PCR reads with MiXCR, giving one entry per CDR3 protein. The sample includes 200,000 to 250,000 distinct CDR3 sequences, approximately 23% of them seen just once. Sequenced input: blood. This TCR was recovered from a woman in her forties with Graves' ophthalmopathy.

The CDR3 loop is CASSHKTGGDTEAFF. The CDR3 DNA reads as TGCGCCAGCAGCCACAAGACAGGGGGTGACACTGAAGCTTTCTTT. The gene calls are TRBV5-1 and TRBJ1-1; 9 bases align to TRBD1. In germline, CDR1 is SGHRS, CDR2 YFSETQ. The CDR3 has 15 amino acids. Germline trimming cut 4 bases from V and 3 bases from J; bases unmatched to any gene: 7. Full variable domain (remainder filled in from reference TRBV5-1 and TRBJ1-1): KAGVTQTPRYLIKTRGQQVTLSCSPISGHRSVSWYQQTPGQGLQFLFEYFSETQRNKGNFPGRFSGRQFSNSRSEMNVSTLELGDSALYLCASSHKTGGDTEAFFGQGTRLTVV.